This T cell receptor beta chain was recovered during a study of cytomegalovirus exposure and HLA in healthy donors. 60 Vbeta and 13 Jbeta primers were used in PCR. TCRdb's copy holds only in-frame clones and misses some; the assay was immunoSEQ multiplex PCR. The data show almost 90,000 clones, 85% seen once. The donors comprised healthy bone marrow donors. V was trimmed by 7 bases and J by 4 bases, leaving 10 bases between them. CDR1 is MNHNS, CDR2 SASEGT, per germline. This CDR3 is built from 13 residues. This clone was found a few times. Its target is unknown. Findings and caveats of the study: In a later analysis, most CMV-associated TCR beta chains appeared HLA-restricted. Most sequenced TCRs were rare (though some public TCRs occurred in many donors).

Sequencing was performed on PBMCs. The clonotype comes from a man aged 40-49 years in good health and CMV-seropositive. The chain recombines TRBV6-1 with TRBJ1-4; the D is unclear. CDR3 protein: CASNHGGNEKLFF. CDR3 in DNA: TGTGCCAGCAACCACGGTGGTAATGAAAAACTGTTTTTT.